This TCR beta chain was captured by sequencing in a study of human T cells and chemical hapten exposure. As for the study in general: For the roughly 26-week duration of the study, patients were given weekly doses of diphenylcyclopropenone on the scalp. Epicutaneous patch tests delivered 0.01% DPC to the upper back, with evaluation at 6 days. Study conclusions and caveats: Patch test score tracked positively with PT1 expanded TCR counts.

Time point defined: pre-sensitization, week 0. The treatment denotes: therapeutic diphenylcyclopropenone sensitization with weekly scalp DPC. This clonotype has a handful of counts. The antigen is unknown. Each CDR3 protein is one row after TCRdb ran MiXCR on the RACE reads. The table records more than 100,000 distinct CDR3 sequences, approximately 13% of them present only once. The TCR originated in a woman between 18 and 29 years old with alopecia areata. Some clones in this sample may be carry-over from other donors' samples. The specimen comprised whole blood, sampled in connection with sensitization to the hapten diphenylcyclopropenone (DPC).

CDR3 nucleotide sequence: TGTGCCAGCAGTCCAGCAGGTTCCCGCAATTCACCCCTCCACTTT. This encodes CASSPAGSRNSPLHF. V usage is TRBV3-1 and J usage is TRBJ1-6; D is unresolved. V was trimmed by 6 bases and J by 7 bases, leaving 16 bases between them. Germline CDR1 reads LGHDT; CDR2 reads YNNKEL (reference sequence). The CDR3 is 15 amino acids.